The 6 T cell receptor beta chains below come from one sample, sequenced in a study of technical replicates of blood from a few donors. The assay was immunoSEQ multiplex PCR, and TCRdb's table has in-frame clones only and misses some. The sample lists around 68,000 clones; less than 98% were seen once. The sample was T cells isolated from PBMCs. The receptors derive from a human donor in good health.

The chain uses TRBV18 and TRBJ1-2; 8 nucleotides agree with TRBD1. The CDR3 is 14 residues long. The germline gives CDR1 KGHSH, CDR2 LQKENI. V lost 3 bases to trimming and J lost 8 bases; unmatched junction nucleotides: 8. The CDR3 sequence is CASSPSGQGGGYTF. The CDR3 DNA sequence: TGTGCCAGCTCACCCTCCGGACAGGGAGGCGGCTACACCTTC.

This chain connects TRBV29-1 to TRBJ1-4; possibly TRBD1 for D (5 bases). Per the germline V gene, CDR1 is SQVTM and CDR2 is ANQGSEA. The CDR3 extends over 13 amino acids. V shed 5 bases and J shed 5 bases, with 12 bases lying between them. The CDR3 sequence is CSVLGAGNEKLFF. DNA of the CDR3: TGCAGCGTTCTAGGGGCAGGGAATGAAAAACTGTTTTTT. Combining the CDR3 with reference TRBV29-1 and TRBJ1-4 gives the whole variable domain SAVISQKPSRDICQRGTSLTIQCQVDSQVTMMFWYRQQPGQSLTLIATANQGSEATYESGFVIDKFPISRPNLTFSTLTVSNMSPEDSSIYLCSVLGAGNEKLFFGSGTQLSVL.

The rearrangement links TRBV25-1 to TRBJ1-1; D remains unclear. Germline V gene lookup returns CDR1 MGHDK and CDR2 SYGVNS. This CDR3 region has 13 residues. Trimming removed 1 base from V and 1 base from J, with 4 bases in between. CDR3 DNA: TGTGCCAGCAGTGAATCCAGGAACACTGAAGCTTTCTTT. This encodes CASSESRNTEAFF. The full variable domain, rest sourced from reference TRBV25-1 and TRBJ1-1, is EADIYQTPRYLVIGTGKKITLECSQTMGHDKMYWYQQDPGMELHLIHYSYGVNSTEKGDLSSESTVSRIRTEHFPLTLESARPSHTSQYLCASSESRNTEAFFGQGTRLTVV.

V usage is TRBV4-1 and J usage is TRBJ2-7; 7 bases fit TRBD2. J gave up 7 bases and V 0 bases, and 9 bases lay outside the gene matches. Germline V gene sequence: CDR1 MGHRA, CDR2 YSYEKL. CDR3 length equals 15 residues. As DNA, the CDR3 is TGCGCCAGCAGCCAAGATGGCGGGAGCGCGGGAGAGCAGTACTTC. As protein: CASSQDGGSAGEQYF.

The gene calls are TRBV7-9 and TRBJ1-4, with a tentative D call TRBD1 (5 bases). The CDR3 sequence is 13 residues long. In germline, CDR1 is SEHNR, CDR2 FQNEAQ (reference sequence). In nucleotides, the CDR3 is TGTGCTAGTGGCGGGGCCGGGGGTGAAAAACTGTTTTTT. Protein product: CASGGAGGEKLFF.

V usage is TRBV11-2 and J usage is TRBJ2-3, with 7 positions matching TRBD2. Germline V lookup: CDR1 SGHAT, CDR2 FQNNGV. The length of the CDR3 is 14 residues. Trimming took 1 base from V and 5 from J; bases not matched to a gene: 3. CDR3 DNA: TGTGCCAGCAGCTTAGGGACTAGATTAGATACGCAGTATTTT. Translation: CASSLGTRLDTQYF.